This TCR beta chain was identified during a study of T cells after yellow fever vaccination. The wider study: Preparation used SMART-Seq v4 Ultra Low Input for the low-cell-number fractions.

Study-wide results and caveats: Only a small proportion of the clonotypes turned up in both the CD4 and the CD8 compartments, likely arising from convergent recombination.

The authors made TCR cDNA by 5'RACE template switching, adding a universal primer site and UMIs. Each CDR3 protein is one row after TCRdb ran MiXCR on the 5' RACE reads. The sample has a few hundred thousand distinct CDR3 sequences, 8.5% to 10% seen once. The CDR3 is 13 residues long. Trimming pared 4 bases from V and 5 bases from J, leaving 11 bases between. In germline, CDR1 is DFQATT, CDR2 SNEGSKA (reference sequence). As concerns this clonotype: Its antigen is undetermined.

Source: CD4+ T cells sorted from PBMCs, taken 5 days after the yellow fever booster vaccination. This receptor was identified in a man aged 18 to 29 who received the YFV17D yellow fever vaccine. The chain uses TRBV20-1 and TRBJ1-4, with a tentative D call TRBD1 (5 bases). CDR3 region: CSATRQLNEKLFF. The DNA for the CDR3 is TGCAGTGCTACCCGACAGTTAAATGAAAAACTGTTTTTT.